These 18 T cell receptor beta chains came from one sample sequenced in a study of T cells in Graves' hyperthyroidism and ophthalmopathy. Amplification of TCR beta CDR3 regions was performed using RNA transcripts as template. The HTBI primer set served for first-round RT-PCR of the TCR CDR3. TCRdb re-called the multiplex PCR reads through MiXCR, storing one row per CDR3 protein. The sample has a few hundred thousand distinct CDR3 sequences, about 15% seen once. Sequencing was performed on blood. These receptors were collected from a woman in her twenties or thirties with Graves' hyperthyroidism.

The J gene is TRBJ2-1, the V gene TRBV7-9, with 9 bases matching TRBD1. Trimming cost V 6 bases and J 0 bases; bases outside gene matches: 6. CDR3 size: 16 residues. In germline, CDR1 is SEHNR, CDR2 FQNEAQ (reference sequence). CDR3 protein: CASRPGTGSSYNEQFF. CDR3 sequence (DNA): TGTGCCAGCAGGCCCGGGACAGGGAGCTCCTACAATGAGCAGTTCTTC.

This clonotype was found a few times. This chain links TRBV5-8 with TRBJ2-1; 11 nucleotides line up with TRBD2. Losses at the gene ends were 4 bases for V and 5 bases for J; bases not matched to a gene: 17. The CDR3 totals 19 residues. Germline loops: CDR1 SGHTS, CDR2 YDEGEE. The CDR3 here is CASSNPQKRLAGGHNEQFF. The CDR3 DNA is TGTGCCAGCAGCAATCCGCAAAAGCGGCTAGCGGGAGGCCACAATGAGCAGTTCTTC.

Worth noting for this clonotype: At one end, the junction sequence differs from germline, possibly due to a read error. The chain links TRBV7-3 to TRBJ1-2; D may be TRBD1 (6 bases). Germline assignment: CDR1 SGHTA and CDR2 FQGTGA. The length of the CDR3 is 15 residues. As DNA, the CDR3 is TGCGCCAGCAGCTATAGGGTTCAGGGGAACTATGGCTACACCTTC. This sequence encodes CASSYRVQGNYGYTF.

This clonotype has a single count. It may be a read error: a sequence one base away is much more abundant. The rearrangement links TRBV28 to TRBJ1-1; D call uncertain. This CDR3 comprises 15 residues. Germline V gene data show CDR1 as MDHEN and CDR2 as SYDVKM. The CDR3 DNA follows: TGTGCCAACAAACCATCGGCAGAACTGAACACTGAACCTTTCTTT. As protein: CANKPSAELNTEPFF.

This clonotype occurred many times. The CDR3 region has the DNA TGTGCCAGCAGTGAATGGAGGACAGGGTTTGGCTACGAGCAGTACTTC. Amino acid sequence: CASSEWRTGFGYEQYF. This chain joins TRBV6-1 and TRBJ2-7; 8 positions match TRBD1. The CDR3 sequence is 16 residues long. Germline CDR1 reads MNHNS; CDR2 reads SASEGT. Unmatched junction bases numbered 9, after V lost 2 bases and J lost 3 bases.

This chain connects TRBV5-1 to TRBJ2-3; D is perhaps TRBD1 (5 bases). The V end was cut by 2 bases, the J end by 0 bases, with 13 bases between. The CDR3 spans 16 residues. CDR1 SGHRS and CDR2 YFSETQ come from the germline V gene. The CDR3 is CASSFSGHPSTDTQYF. The DNA for the CDR3 is TGCGCCAGCAGCTTCTCCGGACACCCTAGCACAGATACGCAGTATTTT. Full variable domain (remainder filled in from reference TRBV5-1 and TRBJ2-3): KAGVTQTPRYLIKTRGQQVTLSCSPISGHRSVSWYQQTPGQGLQFLFEYFSETQRNKGNFPGRFSGRQFSNSRSEMNVSTLELGDSALYLCASSFSGHPSTDTQYFGPGTRLTVL.

This clonotype occurred many times. The chain links TRBV28 to TRBJ1-5; TRBD1 agrees at 7 bases. From germline, CDR1 is MDHEN and CDR2 SYDVKM. The V gene end was trimmed by 2 bases and the J gene end by 2 bases; junction bases not matched to a gene: 6. There are 16 residues in the CDR3. For the CDR3, the DNA is TGTGCCAGCAGTTTAGTAGGGGGCAGGGGCAATCAGCCCCAGCATTTT. This sequence encodes CASSLVGGRGNQPQHF.

The rearrangement uses TRBV10-3 and TRBJ2-3; D call uncertain. CDR3 length: 13 residues. CDR1 is ENHRY and CDR2 is SYGVKD in the germline V gene. V lost 4 bases to trimming and J lost 0 bases, with 5 bases between them. The CDR3 DNA follows: TGTGCCATCAGTGGGGTTAGCACAGATACGCAGTATTTT. This codes for CAISGVSTDTQYF.

This rearrangement joins TRBV19 to TRBJ2-1; D not certain. The CDR3 has 15 residues. V shed 1 base and J shed 0 bases, with 7 bases lying between them. CDR1 is LNHDA and CDR2 is SQIVND in the germline V gene (reference sequence). The CDR3 DNA reads TGTGCCAGTAGTATAGCAGATAACTCCTACAATGAGCAGTTCTTC. Its translation: CASSIADNSYNEQFF.

This clonotype came up many times. This sequence joins TRBV7-2 and TRBJ1-5; 8 bases line up with TRBD1. After removal of 5 bases from V and 2 bases from J, the junction contained 8 bases not matched to a gene. This CDR3 is 16 amino acids long. Germline CDR1 and CDR2: SGHTA and FQGNSA. The chain's CDR3 is CASSRTGGLRNQPQHF. As DNA, the CDR3 is TGTGCCAGCAGCAGAACAGGGGGGCTCCGCAATCAGCCCCAGCATTTT.

This clonotype has ten or more counts. The chain carries TRBV20-1 and TRBJ2-2, with no clear D. The germline V gene has CDR1 DFQATT and CDR2 SNEGSKA (reference sequence). V gave up 3 bases and J gave up 3 bases, with 5 bases separating them. This CDR3 contains 12 residues. The CDR3 coding sequence is TGCAGTGCTAGTTTCCACACCGGGGAGCTGTTTTTT. The encoded protein is CSASFHTGELFF.

The table lists this clonotype with many counts. The V call is TRBV6-2 or TRBV6-3, the J call TRBJ2-2; the match to TRBD2 covers 14 bases. CDR1 is MNHEY, CDR2 SVGEGT, per germline. V lost 5 bases and J lost 5; bases outside the gene matches: 1. This CDR3 spans 15 amino acids. DNA of the CDR3: TGTGCCAGCAGTGGACTAGCGGGAGGTACCGGGGAGCTGTTTTTT. Translation gives CASSGLAGGTGELFF.

The CDR3 loop is CASSQVQTGVNTEAFF. DNA for the CDR3: TGCGCCAGCAGCCAAGTTCAGACCGGGGTGAACACTGAAGCTTTCTTT. The chain carries TRBV4-1 and TRBJ1-1, with D uncertain. Germline V gene data show CDR1 as MGHRA and CDR2 as YSYEKL. V lost 1 base, J lost 0 bases, and 12 bases lay in between. CDR3 length equals 16 residues.

This clonotype was seen ten or more times. J is TRBJ2-1 and V is TRBV12-3 or TRBV12-4; TRBD2 aligns across 10 bases. This CDR3 region has 16 residues. Trimming removed 5 bases from V and 9 bases from J; junction bases left unmatched: 13. The DNA for the CDR3 is TGTGCCAGCAGTATCCGGACTAGCGGACCGAGGAGTGAGCAGTTCTTC. Amino acid sequence: CASSIRTSGPRSEQFF.

Comment on this clonotype: This may arise from a read error, as a much more abundant clone is one base away. V is TRBV30 and J is TRBJ2-7; the match to TRBD1 covers 7 bases. The CDR3 spans 12 residues. V dropped 4 bases and J dropped 6; count of bases not matched to a gene: 6. Germline CDR1 and CDR2: GTSNPN and SVGIG (reference sequence). The DNA of the CDR3 is TGTGCCTGGAACAGGGGCAGCTGCGAGCAGTACTTC. It is translated as CAWNRGSCEQYF.

This clonotype was seen more than once but under ten times. The chain couples TRBV28 to TRBJ2-7; TRBD2 aligns across 11 bases. This CDR3 comprises 15 residues. J gave up 5 bases and V 6 bases, and 9 bases lay outside the gene matches. The germline V gene has CDR1 MDHEN and CDR2 SYDVKM. Here the CDR3 reads CASRTTSGSRHEQYF. The CDR3 DNA sequence: TGTGCCAGCAGGACTACTAGCGGGAGCCGGCACGAGCAGTACTTC.

This clonotype was picked up a small number of times. A read error may account for a junction end that differs from germline. The V gene is TRBV11-2, the J gene TRBJ2-7; 9 nucleotides match TRBD1. The length of the CDR3 is 17 residues. The germline gives CDR1 SGHAT, CDR2 FQNNGV. Here the CDR3 reads CASSQGPGTGTYYEQHF. The CDR3 nucleotides are TGCGCCAGCAGCCAGGGGCCCGGGACAGGGACGTACTACGAGCAGCACTTC.

This clonotype was detected many times. The chain has TRBV12-3 or TRBV12-4 and TRBJ2-7, with 7 bases aligning to TRBD2. V was clipped by 0 bases and J by 0 bases; unmatched bases: 8. The CDR3 length is 17 residues. The CDR3 sequence: CASSLALGGSPSYEQYF. The CDR3 coding sequence is TGTGCCAGCAGTTTAGCGCTGGGCGGGAGCCCCTCCTACGAGCAGTACTTC.